This TCR beta chain comes out of a study of T cell repertoires in cytomegalovirus infection (dated by TCRdb to the late 2010s). For the study in its entirety: The peptide stimulations were aimed at well-studied HLA-B-restricted epitopes as well as recently identified HLA-C-restricted CMV epitopes, whose presentation resists viral immunomodulation. Because public TCR beta signatures pointed to carriage of CMV infection together with the matching HLA type, the HLA type of each donor mattered for the analysis.

Interpreted using the paper, the treatment or condition label stands for: in vitro stimulation with specific CMV peptide epitopes to enrich CMV-specific T cells. Notes on this clonotype: Its target antigen remains unknown. Nothing much larger sits one base from this clone, and base qualities are not available.

What the work shows at the level of the full study, not this receptor alone: Carriers of CMV infection plus the relevant HLA type were discriminated by the cumulative frequency of public TCR beta family members in the study cohort and in an independent roughly 400-donor cohort. The ex vivo response was dominated by HLA-C-restricted CMV-specific TCR beta clonotypes, which also provided the single most frequent clonotype in two of eight donors.

According to the germline V gene, CDR1 reads MNHNS and CDR2 reads SASEGT. From its cysteine to its phenylalanine, the CDR3 spans 16 amino acids. Just the 48-base CDR3 DNA is kept, in frame starting at base 1. Germline trimming: 3 bases from V, 0 bases from J; junction bases outside gene matches: 3. Sequencing used an Illumina HiSeq 1500. TCRdb redid the processing of the public reads, applying fastp at Q25 and MiXCR, and retained in-frame beta chains. A single entry per CDR3 protein holds the most common genes and DNA from its merged rows. The sample records approximately 730,000 distinct CDR3 sequences, approximately 33% of which are singletons. The ten biggest clones cover about 20% of the sample.

This specimen consisted of cultured PBMCs, obtained from culture after CMV antigen stimulation. The clonotype originates from a human donor in good health (CMV status not recorded). Some clones in this sample may be carry-over from other donors' samples. Rearrangement joined TRBV6-1 to TRBJ2-5; TRBD2 matches 11 bases in the middle. Here is the DNA: TGTGCCAGCAGTGACCGGACTAGCGGGTACCAAGAGACCCAGTACTTC. It specifies CASSDRTSGYQETQYF.